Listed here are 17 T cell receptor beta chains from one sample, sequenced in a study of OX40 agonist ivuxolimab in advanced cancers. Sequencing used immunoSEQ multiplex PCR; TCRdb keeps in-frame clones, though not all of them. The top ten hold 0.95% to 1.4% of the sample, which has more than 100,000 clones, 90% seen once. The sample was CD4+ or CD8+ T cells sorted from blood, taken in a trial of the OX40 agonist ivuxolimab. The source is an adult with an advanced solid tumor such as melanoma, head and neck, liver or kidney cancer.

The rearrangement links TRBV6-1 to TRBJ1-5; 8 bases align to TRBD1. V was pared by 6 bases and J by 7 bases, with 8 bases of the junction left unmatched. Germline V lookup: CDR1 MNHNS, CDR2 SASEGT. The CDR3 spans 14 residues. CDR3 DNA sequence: TGTGCCAGCAGAACAGGGGGAGGAGGACAGCCCCAGCATTTT. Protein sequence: CASRTGGGGQPQHF.

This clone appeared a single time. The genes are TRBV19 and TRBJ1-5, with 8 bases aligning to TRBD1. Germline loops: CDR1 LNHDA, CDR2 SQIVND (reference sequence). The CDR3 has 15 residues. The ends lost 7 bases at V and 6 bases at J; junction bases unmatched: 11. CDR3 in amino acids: CASTLGQASVQPQHF. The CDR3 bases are TGTGCCAGTACCCTGGGACAGGCCTCAGTTCAGCCCCAGCATTTT.

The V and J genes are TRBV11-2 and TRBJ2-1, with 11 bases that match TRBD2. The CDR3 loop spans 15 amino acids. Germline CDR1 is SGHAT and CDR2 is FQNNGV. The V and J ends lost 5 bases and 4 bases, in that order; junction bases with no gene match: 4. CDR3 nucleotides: TGTGCCAGCAGCCCTGGGACTAGCGGATACAATGAGCAGTTCTTC. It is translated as CASSPGTSGYNEQFF. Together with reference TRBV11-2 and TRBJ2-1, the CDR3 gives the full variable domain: EAGVAQSPRYKIIEKRQSVAFWCNPISGHATLYWYQQILGQGPKLLIQFQNNGVVDDSQLPKDRFSAERLKGVDSTLKIQPAKLEDSAVYLCASSPGTSGYNEQFFGPGTRLTVL.

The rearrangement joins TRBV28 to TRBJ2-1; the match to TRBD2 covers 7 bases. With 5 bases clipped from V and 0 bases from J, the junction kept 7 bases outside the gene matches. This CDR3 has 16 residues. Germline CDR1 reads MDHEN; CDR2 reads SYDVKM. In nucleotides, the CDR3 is TGTGCCAGCAGTCTCCTCGGGGGGAGCTCCTACAATGAGCAGTTCTTC. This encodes CASSLLGGSSYNEQFF.

The CDR3 DNA reads TGTGCCAGTAGTATGGTTGAAGGGACGGTGGCGGCCCAGTACTTC. It translates to CASSMVEGTVAAQYF. The chain links TRBV19 to TRBJ2-5, with D perhaps given as TRBD1 or TRBD2 (5 bases each). From germline, CDR1 is LNHDA and CDR2 SQIVND (reference sequence). Trimming took 3 bases from V and 9 from J, leaving 20 bases between them. The CDR3 loop spans 15 amino acids.

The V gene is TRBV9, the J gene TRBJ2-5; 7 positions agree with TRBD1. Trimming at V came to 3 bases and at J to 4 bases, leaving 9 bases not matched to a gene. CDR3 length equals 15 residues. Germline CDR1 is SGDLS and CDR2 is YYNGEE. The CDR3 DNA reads TGTGCCAGCAGCGCGAGACAGGGTGGAGGAGAGACCCAGTACTTC. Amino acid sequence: CASSARQGGGETQYF.

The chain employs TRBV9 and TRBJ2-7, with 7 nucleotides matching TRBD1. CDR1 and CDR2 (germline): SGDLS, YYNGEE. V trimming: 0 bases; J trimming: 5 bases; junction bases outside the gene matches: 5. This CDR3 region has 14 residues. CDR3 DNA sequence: TGTGCCAGCAGCGTAGCGACAGGGCCCCACGAGCAGTACTTC. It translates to CASSVATGPHEQYF.

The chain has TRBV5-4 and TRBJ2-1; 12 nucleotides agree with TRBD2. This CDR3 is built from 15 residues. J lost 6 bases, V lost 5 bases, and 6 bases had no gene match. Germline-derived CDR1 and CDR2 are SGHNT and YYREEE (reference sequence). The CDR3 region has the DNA TGTGCCAGCAGTTTGACTAGCGGGAGACGCAATGAGCAGTTCTTC. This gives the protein CASSLTSGRRNEQFF.

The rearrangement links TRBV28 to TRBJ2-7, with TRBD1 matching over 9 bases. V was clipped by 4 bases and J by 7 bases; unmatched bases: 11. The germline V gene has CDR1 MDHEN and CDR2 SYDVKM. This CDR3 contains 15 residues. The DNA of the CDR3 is TGTGCCAGCAGTTCCGTAGGGACAGGGATGGGGGAGCAGTACTTC. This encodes CASSSVGTGMGEQYF.

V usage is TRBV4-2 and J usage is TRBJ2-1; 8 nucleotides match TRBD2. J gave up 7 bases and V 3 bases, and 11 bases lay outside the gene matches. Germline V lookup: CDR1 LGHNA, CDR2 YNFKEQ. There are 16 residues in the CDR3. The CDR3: CASSHRPGLERNEQFF. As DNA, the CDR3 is TGTGCCAGCAGCCACCGCCCGGGACTAGAGAGGAATGAGCAGTTCTTC.

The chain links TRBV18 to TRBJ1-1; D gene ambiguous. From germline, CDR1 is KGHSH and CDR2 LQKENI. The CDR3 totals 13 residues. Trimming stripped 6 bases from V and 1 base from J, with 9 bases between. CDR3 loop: CASSRGQNTEAFF. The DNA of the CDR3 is TGTGCCAGCTCGAGAGGCCAGAACACTGAAGCTTTCTTT.

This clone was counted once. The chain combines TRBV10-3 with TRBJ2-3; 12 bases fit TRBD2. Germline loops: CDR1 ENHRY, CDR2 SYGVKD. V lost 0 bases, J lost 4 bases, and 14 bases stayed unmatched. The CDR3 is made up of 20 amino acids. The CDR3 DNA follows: TGTGCCATCAGTGAGTCCTATGGACTAGCGGGACAGCGTCGGGCAGATACGCAGTATTTT. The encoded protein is CAISESYGLAGQRRADTQYF.

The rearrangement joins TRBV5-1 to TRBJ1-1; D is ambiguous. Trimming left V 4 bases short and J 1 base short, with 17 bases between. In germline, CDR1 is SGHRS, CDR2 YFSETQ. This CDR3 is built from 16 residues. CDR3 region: CASSPRPAGENTEAFF. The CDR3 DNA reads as TGCGCCAGCAGCCCTCGTCCGGCCGGGGAGAACACTGAAGCTTTCTTT.

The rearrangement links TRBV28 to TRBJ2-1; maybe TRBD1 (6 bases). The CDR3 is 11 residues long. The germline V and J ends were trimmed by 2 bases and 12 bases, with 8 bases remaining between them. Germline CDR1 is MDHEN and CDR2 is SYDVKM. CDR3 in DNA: TGTGCCAGCAGTTTAAAAGGGGGGCAGTTCTTC. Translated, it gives CASSLKGGQFF.

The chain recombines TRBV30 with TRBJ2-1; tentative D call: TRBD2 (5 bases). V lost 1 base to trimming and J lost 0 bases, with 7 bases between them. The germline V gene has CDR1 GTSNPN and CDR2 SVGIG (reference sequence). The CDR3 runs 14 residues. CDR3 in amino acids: CAWSAGSSYNEQFF. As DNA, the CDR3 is TGTGCCTGGAGTGCTGGGAGCTCCTACAATGAGCAGTTCTTC.

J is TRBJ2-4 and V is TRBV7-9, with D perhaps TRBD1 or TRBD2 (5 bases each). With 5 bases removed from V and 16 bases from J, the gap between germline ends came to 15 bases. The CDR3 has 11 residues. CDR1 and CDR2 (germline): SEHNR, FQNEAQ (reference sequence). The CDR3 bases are TGTGCCAGCAGCCTGGGGGACCTAACCTACTTC. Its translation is CASSLGDLTYF.

CDR3 amino acids: CASSFSGTGLTVIQYF. The CDR3 bases are TGTGCCAGCAGCTTCTCCGGGACAGGACTCACAGTCATTCAGTACTTC. The gene calls are TRBV11-2 and TRBJ2-4; 8 bases line up with TRBD1. Germline V gene sequence: CDR1 SGHAT, CDR2 FQNNGV. The CDR3 has 16 amino acids. V lost 3 bases, J lost 9 bases, and 13 bases stayed unmatched.